The 9 T cell receptor beta chains listed next were all sequenced from one sample in a study of CD8+ T cells in alopecia areata (dated by TCRdb to 2017 to 2018). What the treatment or condition label conveys for this sample: oral pan-JAK inhibitor, 5-10 mg twice daily. Preparation of the library involved the immunoSEQ multiplex PCR assay. RNA was extracted from all samples and reverse transcribed into cDNA, which served as template for TCR sequencing. TCRdb took this table from immuneACCESS and kept in-frame rearrangements with V and J called. Such tables lack part of the clones; where checked against another copy, unresolved V genes explain under half of the gap, and the rest is unexplained. The sample has 180,000 or so clones on record, 40% to 65% of them singletons. Of the sample, over 9% falls within the top ten clones. The source was CD8+ T cells sorted from blood, collected around week 54, from a patient treated with tofacitinib. The receptor source for this set is a human donor with alopecia areata.

The rearrangement joins TRBV10-3 to TRBJ2-1, with 8 bases fitting TRBD1. The CDR3 runs 12 residues. With 6 bases clipped from V and 9 bases from J, the junction kept 4 bases outside the gene matches. The germline V gene encodes CDR1 ENHRY and CDR2 SYGVKD. The CDR3 nucleotides are TGTGCCATCAGCGCGGGACAGGTTGAGCAGTTCTTC. The encoded protein is CAISAGQVEQFF.

This clone came up a few times. The J gene is TRBJ2-5, the V gene TRBV4-2, with 8 bases lining up with TRBD2. Germline CDR1 and CDR2: LGHNA and YNFKEQ. The CDR3 loop spans 17 amino acids. V lost 0 bases, J lost 5 bases, and 11 bases stayed unmatched. The CDR3 DNA sequence: TGTGCCAGCAGCCAAGATCCGGGTAGCGGGGAGGGGGAGACCCAGTACTTC. Its protein product is CASSQDPGSGEGETQYF.

The chain recombines TRBV2 with TRBJ2-7, with D perhaps TRBD1 (6 bases). The CDR3 spans 14 residues. The ends were cut back, 10 bases at V and 3 bases at J, with 19 bases in the middle. Germline lookup yields CDR1 SNHLY and CDR2 FYNNEI. The CDR3 nucleotides read TGTGCCATAACCAAACAGGGAGAGGACTACGAGCAGTACTTC. Its protein product is CAITKQGEDYEQYF.

In DNA, the CDR3 is TGTGCCAGCAGATCCGGGACTCACGAAGGTCAGCCCCAGCATTTT. It encodes CASRSGTHEGQPQHF. The rearrangement uses TRBV27 and TRBJ1-5; possible D gene TRBD1, 5 bases. The V end lost 6 bases, the J end lost 6 bases, and 18 bases lay between the germline ends. This CDR3 comprises 15 residues. Germline V gives CDR1 MNHEY, CDR2 SMNVEV (reference sequence).

The table lists this clone with a few counts. This rearrangement joins TRBV13 to TRBJ2-1; 7 bases align to TRBD1. The germline gives CDR1 PRHDT, CDR2 FYEKMQ (reference sequence). Unmatched junction bases numbered 1, after V lost 3 bases and J lost 5 bases. The CDR3 sequence is 13 residues long. As DNA, the CDR3 is TGTGCCAGCAGCTTGGACAGGAACAATGAGCAGTTCTTC. This translates into CASSLDRNNEQFF.

CDR3 DNA: TGTGCCAGCAGCAAAGCTGGGGGCGAGCAGTACTTC. Protein product: CASSKAGGEQYF. This sequence joins TRBV7-9 and TRBJ2-7; either TRBD1 or TRBD2 may fit D (5 bases each). V lost 5 bases to trimming and J lost 6 bases, with 11 bases between them. Germline V gene lookup returns CDR1 SEHNR and CDR2 FQNEAQ (reference sequence). The CDR3 totals 12 residues.

This clone was detected a few times. This rearrangement joins TRBV5-1 to TRBJ2-5, with TRBD2 as a possible D gene (6 bases). Trimming removed 0 bases at V and 2 bases at J, with 14 bases between. Germline CDR1 is SGHRS and CDR2 is YFSETQ. The CDR3 is made up of 16 amino acids. This CDR3 reads CASSLGKASAQETQYF. The DNA of the CDR3 is TGCGCCAGCAGCTTGGGGAAGGCTAGCGCACAAGAGACCCAGTACTTC.

J is TRBJ1-2 and V is TRBV27; TRBD1 might be the D (6 bases). Germline assignment: CDR1 MNHEY and CDR2 SMNVEV (reference sequence). This CDR3 is built from 13 residues. V was cut by 6 bases and J by 4 bases, with 12 bases left in between. The CDR3: CASSLRGIYGYTF. In DNA form, the CDR3 reads TGTGCCAGCAGCCTAAGGGGGATCTATGGCTACACCTTC.

The chain links TRBV25-1 to TRBJ2-5, with D possibly matching TRBD2 (6 bases). Germline CDR1 and CDR2: MGHDK and SYGVNS. V lost 8 bases and J lost 4, with 17 bases in between. The length of the CDR3 is 14 residues. DNA of the CDR3: TGTGCCAGCCGAAGAGGGCGGGGTGGAGAGACCCAGTACTTC. Its protein product is CASRRGRGGETQYF.